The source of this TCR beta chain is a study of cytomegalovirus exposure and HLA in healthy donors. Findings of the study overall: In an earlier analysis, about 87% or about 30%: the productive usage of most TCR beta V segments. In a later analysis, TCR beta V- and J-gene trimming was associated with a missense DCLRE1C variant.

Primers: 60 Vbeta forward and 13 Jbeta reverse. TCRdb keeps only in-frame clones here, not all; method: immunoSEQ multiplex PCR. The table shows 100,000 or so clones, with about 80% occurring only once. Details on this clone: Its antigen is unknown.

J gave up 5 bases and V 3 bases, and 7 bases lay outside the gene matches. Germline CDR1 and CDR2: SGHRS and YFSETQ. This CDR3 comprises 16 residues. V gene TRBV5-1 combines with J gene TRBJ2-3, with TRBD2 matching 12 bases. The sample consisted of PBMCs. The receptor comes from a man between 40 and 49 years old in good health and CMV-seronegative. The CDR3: CASSSGLAGLGDTQYF. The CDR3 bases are TGCGCCAGCAGCTCCGGACTAGCGGGGTTGGGAGATACGCAGTATTTT.